Below are 18 T cell receptor beta chains sequenced from a single sample in a study of control samples from healthy donors and cancer patients. Produced via immunoSEQ multiplex PCR; TCRdb's table is partial and in-frame only. The sample lists approximately 100,000 clones; 90% were seen once. The sequenced material came from blood. The source of these receptors is a human donor in good health. The donor label of this sample is uncertain.

V and J are TRBV5-4 and TRBJ1-2; D possibly corresponds to TRBD1 (6 bases). CDR1 and CDR2 (germline): SGHNT, YYREEE (reference sequence). Trimming pared 2 bases from V and 3 bases from J, leaving 8 bases between. The CDR3 has 13 residues. CDR3 in amino acids: CASSLGGDYGYTF. The CDR3 DNA reads as TGTGCCAGCAGCTTAGGGGGGGACTATGGCTACACCTTC.

The chain employs TRBV27 and TRBJ2-5; 9 bases match TRBD1. The junction had 16 bases not matched to a gene; V was cut back by 8 bases and J by 9 bases. Per the germline V gene, CDR1 is MNHEY and CDR2 is SMNVEV (reference sequence). The length of the CDR3 is 15 residues. The CDR3 sequence: CASARTGDGKRPQYF. The CDR3 nucleotides are TGTGCCAGCGCCCGGACAGGGGACGGCAAGAGACCCCAGTACTTC.

This chain connects TRBV11-1 to TRBJ1-6; 8 positions match TRBD1. CDR3 length: 14 amino acids. The V gene's germline CDR1 is SGHAT and CDR2 FQDESV (reference sequence). The V segment lost 5 bases and the J segment 7 bases; nucleotides outside the gene matches: 4. CDR3 bases: TGTGCCAGCAGCCCGGGACAGGCGAATTCACCCCTCCACTTT. It yields the protein CASSPGQANSPLHF.

The V call is TRBV19, the J call TRBJ1-2; 7 nucleotides align to TRBD1. V was pared by 7 bases and J by 1 base, with 12 bases of the junction left unmatched. CDR1 LNHDA and CDR2 SQIVND come from the germline V gene (reference sequence). This CDR3 is built from 16 residues. CDR3 region: CASTPGGNRINYGYTF. In nucleotides, the CDR3 is TGTGCCAGTACTCCAGGGGGGAACCGGATTAACTATGGCTACACCTTC.

V gene TRBV5-1 combines with J gene TRBJ2-3; weak D call: TRBD2 (5 bases). The V and J ends lost 1 base and 1 base respectively, with 7 bases between them. Germline assignment: CDR1 SGHRS and CDR2 YFSETQ. This CDR3 comprises 14 residues. Here the CDR3 reads CASSLMRGTDTQYF. CDR3 nucleotide sequence: TGCGCCAGCAGCTTGATGCGGGGCACAGATACGCAGTATTTT. The whole variable domain, remainder taken from reference TRBV5-1 and TRBJ2-3, is KAGVTQTPRYLIKTRGQQVTLSCSPISGHRSVSWYQQTPGQGLQFLFEYFSETQRNKGNFPGRFSGRQFSNSRSEMNVSTLELGDSALYLCASSLMRGTDTQYFGPGTRLTVL.

This clone occurred a few times. The chain links TRBV30 to TRBJ1-6; tentative D call: TRBD1 (5 bases). The CDR3 extends over 14 amino acids. Trimming left V 2 bases short and J 10 bases short, with 15 bases between. Germline V gene sequence: CDR1 GTSNPN, CDR2 SVGIG (reference sequence). This CDR3 reads CAWSSGVVESPLHF. CDR3 bases: TGTGCCTGGAGTTCGGGGGTGGTTGAATCACCCCTCCACTTT.

The V call is TRBV4-2, the J call TRBJ1-1; TRBD1 might be the D (6 bases). The CDR3 runs to 15 residues. V lost 0 bases and J 5 bases, leaving 13 bases between the germline ends. CDR1 is LGHNA, CDR2 YNFKEQ, per germline. CDR3 in DNA: TGTGCCAGCAGCCAAGATCGGGGGGCTGGGACTGAAGCTTTCTTT. Its translation is CASSQDRGAGTEAFF.

This sequence joins TRBV11-2 and TRBJ2-2; 8 bases match TRBD1. V lost 7 bases to trimming and J lost 5 bases; unmatched junction nucleotides: 12. The CDR3 covers 16 residues. Per the germline V gene, CDR1 is SGHAT and CDR2 is FQNNGV. Written as DNA, the CDR3 is TGTGCCAGCAACTTCCCAGGGGGCGTCGGGACCGGGGAGCTGTTTTTT. Its protein product is CASNFPGGVGTGELFF. Supplemented by reference TRBV11-2 and TRBJ2-2, the full variable domain reads EAGVAQSPRYKIIEKRQSVAFWCNPISGHATLYWYQQILGQGPKLLIQFQNNGVVDDSQLPKDRFSAERLKGVDSTLKIQPAKLEDSAVYLCASNFPGGVGTGELFFGEGSRLTVL.

The V and J genes are TRBV27 and TRBJ2-1; D is possibly TRBD1 (6 bases). CDR1 is MNHEY and CDR2 is SMNVEV in the germline V gene (reference sequence). CDR3 size: 15 residues. The V and J ends lost 2 bases and 6 bases respectively, with 14 bases between them. The CDR3 spells CASSLSRRGGNEQFF. CDR3 coding DNA: TGTGCCAGCAGTTTAAGTCGCAGGGGTGGCAATGAGCAGTTCTTC.

The chain uses TRBV2 and TRBJ2-1, with D hard to call. V lost 5 bases and J 0 bases, leaving 11 bases between the germline ends. CDR1 is SNHLY, CDR2 FYNNEI, per germline. This CDR3 has 15 amino acids. CDR3 amino acids: CASSSQQSSYNEQFF. CDR3 sequence (DNA): TGTGCCAGCAGTTCTCAACAGAGCTCCTACAATGAGCAGTTCTTC.

The chain recombines TRBV19 with TRBJ2-3, with 9 positions matching TRBD2. The CDR3 loop spans 16 amino acids. Per germline, CDR1 LNHDA and CDR2 SQIVND (reference sequence). Trimming removed 7 bases from V and 0 bases from J; junction bases left unmatched: 8. CDR3 protein: CASTPSGLASTDTQYF. The CDR3 DNA sequence: TGTGCCAGTACCCCTTCCGGACTAGCGAGCACAGATACGCAGTATTTT.

The chain uses TRBV28 and TRBJ1-2, with D unclear. CDR3 length equals 16 residues. Germline V gene lookup returns CDR1 MDHEN and CDR2 SYDVKM. Trimming removed 3 bases from V and 7 bases from J, with 21 bases in between. CDR3 DNA sequence: TGTGCCAGCAGTTTGGTATTTTTGGGAGGGCCCATTGGCTACACCTTC. It codes for CASSLVFLGGPIGYTF.

The chain combines TRBV3-1 (or the pseudogene TRBV3-2) with TRBJ1-1; no clear D gene. V was clipped by 4 bases and J by 0 bases, with 12 bases between them. Germline V lookup: CDR1 LGHDT, CDR2 YNNKEL (reference sequence). This CDR3 is 15 amino acids long. The CDR3 DNA reads as TGTGCCAGCAGCCCCAGGACCTTTCTGAACACTGAAGCTTTCTTT. This sequence encodes CASSPRTFLNTEAFF.

To note about this clone: The same CDR3 is also encoded by other DNA sequences in this sample. V usage is TRBV12-3 or TRBV12-4 and J usage is TRBJ1-3; no firm D call. This CDR3 is built from 12 residues. V was trimmed by 2 bases and J by 4 bases, leaving 3 bases between them. The CDR3 region is CASSLQGNTIYF. In DNA form, the CDR3 reads TGTGCCAGCAGTTTACAGGGAAACACCATATATTTT.

The CDR3 DNA is TGTGCCATCAGTGAGTCGACAGGTGCTAGGGGAAACACCATATATTTT. Its protein is CAISESTGARGNTIYF. The chain carries TRBV10-3 and TRBJ1-3, with D tentatively TRBD1 (6 bases). The CDR3 loop spans 16 amino acids. Germline V gives CDR1 ENHRY, CDR2 SYGVKD. Deletions cut 0 bases from V and 4 bases from J, with 13 bases between.

The rearrangement uses TRBV7-9 and TRBJ1-1; a weak D match, TRBD1 (6 bases). Trimming stripped 3 bases from V and 7 bases from J, with 21 bases between. The CDR3 is made up of 16 amino acids. Germline V CDR1 and CDR2: SEHNR, FQNEAQ (reference sequence). The CDR3 region has the DNA TGTGCCAGCAGCTTGTTGTTCTTTGGACAGCCTATTGAAGCTTTCTTT. Translated, it gives CASSLLFFGQPIEAFF.

V gene TRBV19 combines with J gene TRBJ1-3; no reliable D call. Trimming removed 7 bases from V and 4 bases from J, with 17 bases in between. Germline CDR1 reads LNHDA; CDR2 reads SQIVND (reference sequence). The CDR3 has 15 residues. DNA for the CDR3: TGTGCCAGTAAGGACCCCGTGCGAATCGGAAACACCATATATTTT. Protein sequence: CASKDPVRIGNTIYF.

J is TRBJ1-6 and V is TRBV13; possible D gene TRBD1, 6 bases. CDR3 size: 14 residues. CDR1 is PRHDT, CDR2 FYEKMQ, per germline (reference sequence). V lost 6 bases, J lost 9 bases, and 15 bases lay in between. CDR3 DNA sequence: TGTGCCAGCAGAAGGGGGGAGTACGCTTCACCCCTCCACTTT. It is translated as CASRRGEYASPLHF. Complete variable domain (other parts from reference TRBV13 and TRBJ1-6): AAGVIQSPRHLIKEKRETATLKCYPIPRHDTVYWYQQGPGQDPQFLISFYEKMQSDKGSIPDRFSAQQFSDYHSELNMSSLELGDSALYFCASRRGEYASPLHFGNGTRLTVT.